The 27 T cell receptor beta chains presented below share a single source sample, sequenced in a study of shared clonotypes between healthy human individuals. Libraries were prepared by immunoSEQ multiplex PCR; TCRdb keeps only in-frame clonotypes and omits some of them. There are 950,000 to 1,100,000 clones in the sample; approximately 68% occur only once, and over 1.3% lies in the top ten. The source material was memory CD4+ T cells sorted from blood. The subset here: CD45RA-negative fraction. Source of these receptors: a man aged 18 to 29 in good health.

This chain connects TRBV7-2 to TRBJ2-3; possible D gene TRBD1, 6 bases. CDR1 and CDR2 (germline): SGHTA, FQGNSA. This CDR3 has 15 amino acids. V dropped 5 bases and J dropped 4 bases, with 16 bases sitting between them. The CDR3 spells CASSPLLGGADTQYF. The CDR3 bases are TGTGCCAGCAGCCCTCTTCTAGGGGGAGCAGATACGCAGTATTTT.

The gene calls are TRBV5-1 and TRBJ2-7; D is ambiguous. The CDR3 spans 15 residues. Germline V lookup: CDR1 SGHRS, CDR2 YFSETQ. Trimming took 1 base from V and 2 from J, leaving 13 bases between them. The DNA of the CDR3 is TGCGCCAGCAGCTTGCATTTCACACCTACCTACGAGCAGTACTTC. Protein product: CASSLHFTPTYEQYF. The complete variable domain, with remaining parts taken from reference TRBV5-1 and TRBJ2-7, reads KAGVTQTPRYLIKTRGQQVTLSCSPISGHRSVSWYQQTPGQGLQFLFEYFSETQRNKGNFPGRFSGRQFSNSRSEMNVSTLELGDSALYLCASSLHFTPTYEQYFGPGTRLTVT.

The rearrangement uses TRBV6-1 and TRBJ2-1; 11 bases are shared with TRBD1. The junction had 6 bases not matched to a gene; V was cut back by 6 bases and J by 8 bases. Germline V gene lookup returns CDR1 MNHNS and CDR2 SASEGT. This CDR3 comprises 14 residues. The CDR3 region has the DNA TGTGCCAGCAGATGGGGACAGGGGGAATATGAGCAGTTCTTC. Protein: CASRWGQGEYEQFF.

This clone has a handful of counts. The CDR3 sequence: CASSVGGYAFF. CDR3 DNA sequence: TGTGCCAGCAGCGTAGGGGGATACGCTTTCTTT. The rearrangement uses TRBV9 and TRBJ1-1; no clear D. The V end lost 0 bases, the J end lost 11 bases, and 8 bases lay between the germline ends. Germline V lookup: CDR1 SGDLS, CDR2 YYNGEE. The CDR3 has 11 amino acids.

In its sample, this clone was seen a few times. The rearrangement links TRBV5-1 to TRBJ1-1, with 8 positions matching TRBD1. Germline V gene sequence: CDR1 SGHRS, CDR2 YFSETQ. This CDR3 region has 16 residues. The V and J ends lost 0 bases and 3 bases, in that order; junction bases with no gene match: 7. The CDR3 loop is CASSLAEAGGHTEAFF. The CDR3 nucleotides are TGCGCCAGCAGCTTGGCCGAGGCAGGGGGCCACACTGAAGCTTTCTTT.

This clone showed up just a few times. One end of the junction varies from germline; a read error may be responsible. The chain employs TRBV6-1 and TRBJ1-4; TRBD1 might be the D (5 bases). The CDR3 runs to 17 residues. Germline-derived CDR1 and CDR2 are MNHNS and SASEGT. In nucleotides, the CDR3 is TGTGCCAGCAGCGAAGGGGCGTGGATTGCAACTAATGAAAAACTGTTTTTT. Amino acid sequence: CASSEGAWIATNEKLFF.

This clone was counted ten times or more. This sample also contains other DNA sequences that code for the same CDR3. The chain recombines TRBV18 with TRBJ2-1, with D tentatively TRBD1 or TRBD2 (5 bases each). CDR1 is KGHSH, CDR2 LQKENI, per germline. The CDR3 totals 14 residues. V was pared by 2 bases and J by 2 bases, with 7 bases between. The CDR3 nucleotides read TGTGCCAGCTCACCAGGGGGACCCTACAATGAGCAGTTCTTC. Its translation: CASSPGGPYNEQFF.

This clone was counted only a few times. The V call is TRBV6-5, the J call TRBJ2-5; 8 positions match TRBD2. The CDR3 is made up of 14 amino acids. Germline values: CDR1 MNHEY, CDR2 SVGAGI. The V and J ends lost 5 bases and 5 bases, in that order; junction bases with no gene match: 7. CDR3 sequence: CASSPSGGMETQYF. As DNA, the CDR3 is TGTGCCAGCAGTCCAAGCGGGGGAATGGAGACCCAGTACTTC.

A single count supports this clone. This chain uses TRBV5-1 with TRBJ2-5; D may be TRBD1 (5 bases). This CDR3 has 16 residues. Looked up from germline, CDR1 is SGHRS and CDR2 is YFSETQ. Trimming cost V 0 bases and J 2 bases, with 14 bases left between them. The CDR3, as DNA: TGCGCCAGCAGCTTGGCGCCTACAGGACCACAAGAGACCCAGTACTTC. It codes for CASSLAPTGPQETQYF.

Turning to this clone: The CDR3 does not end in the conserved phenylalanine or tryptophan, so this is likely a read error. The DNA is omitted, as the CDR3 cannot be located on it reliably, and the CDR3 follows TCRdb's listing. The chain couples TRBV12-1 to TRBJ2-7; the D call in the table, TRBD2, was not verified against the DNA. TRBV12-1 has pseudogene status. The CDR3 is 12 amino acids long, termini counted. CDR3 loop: CASQTPPGLALL.

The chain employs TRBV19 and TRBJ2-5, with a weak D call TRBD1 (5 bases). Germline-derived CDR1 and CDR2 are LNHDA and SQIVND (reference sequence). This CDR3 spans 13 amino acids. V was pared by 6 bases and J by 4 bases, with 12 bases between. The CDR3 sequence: CASRSQGGETQYF. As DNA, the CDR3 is TGTGCCAGTAGGTCCCAGGGCGGAGAGACCCAGTACTTC. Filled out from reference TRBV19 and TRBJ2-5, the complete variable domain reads DGGITQSPKYLFRKEGQNVTLSCEQNLNHDAMYWYRQDPGQGLRLIYYSQIVNDFQKGDIAEGYSVSREKKESFPLTVTSAQKNPTAFYLCASRSQGGETQYFGPGTRLLVL.

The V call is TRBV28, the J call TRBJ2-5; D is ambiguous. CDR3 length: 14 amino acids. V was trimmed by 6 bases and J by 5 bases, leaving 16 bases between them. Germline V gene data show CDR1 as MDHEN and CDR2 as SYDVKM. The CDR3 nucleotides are TGTGCCAGCAGCCCCCAAGGCGGATTTGAGACCCAGTACTTC. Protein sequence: CASSPQGGFETQYF.

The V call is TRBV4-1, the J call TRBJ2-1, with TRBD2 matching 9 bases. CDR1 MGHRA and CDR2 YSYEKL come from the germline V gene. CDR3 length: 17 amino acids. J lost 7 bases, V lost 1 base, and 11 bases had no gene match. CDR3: CASSQVSAGGPGNEQFF. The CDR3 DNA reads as TGCGCCAGCAGCCAAGTCAGCGCGGGAGGGCCTGGTAATGAGCAGTTCTTC.

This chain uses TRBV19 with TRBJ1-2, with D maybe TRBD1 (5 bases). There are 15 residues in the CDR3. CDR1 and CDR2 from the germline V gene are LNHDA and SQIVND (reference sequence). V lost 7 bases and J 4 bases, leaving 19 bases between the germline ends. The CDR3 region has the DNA TGTGCCAGTACCTTCACCGACAGACCGATCTATGGCTACACCTTC. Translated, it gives CASTFTDRPIYGYTF.

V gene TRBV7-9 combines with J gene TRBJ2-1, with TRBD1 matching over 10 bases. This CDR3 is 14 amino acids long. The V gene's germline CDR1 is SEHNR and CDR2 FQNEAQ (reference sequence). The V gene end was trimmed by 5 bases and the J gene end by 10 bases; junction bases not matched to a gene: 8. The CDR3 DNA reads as TGTGCCAGCAGCCCCCGACAGGGGGCGAGGGAGCAGTTCTTC. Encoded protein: CASSPRQGAREQFF.

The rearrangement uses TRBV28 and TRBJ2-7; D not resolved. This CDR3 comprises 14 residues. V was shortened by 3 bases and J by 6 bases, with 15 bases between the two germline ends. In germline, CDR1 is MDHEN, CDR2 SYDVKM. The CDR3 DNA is TGTGCCAGCAGTTTCTTTGGACCGGTTTCCGAGCAGTACTTC. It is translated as CASSFFGPVSEQYF.

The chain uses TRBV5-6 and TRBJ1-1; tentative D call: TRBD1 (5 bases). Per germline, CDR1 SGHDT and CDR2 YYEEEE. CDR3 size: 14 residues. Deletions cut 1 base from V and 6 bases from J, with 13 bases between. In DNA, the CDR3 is TGTGCCAGCAGCTTGTATGCCAGGGTAGCTGAAGCTTTCTTT. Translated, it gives CASSLYARVAEAFF.

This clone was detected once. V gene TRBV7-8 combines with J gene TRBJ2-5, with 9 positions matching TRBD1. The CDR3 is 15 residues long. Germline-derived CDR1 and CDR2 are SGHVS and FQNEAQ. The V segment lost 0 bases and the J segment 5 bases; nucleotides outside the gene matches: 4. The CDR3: CASSLAGTGWETQYF. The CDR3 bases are TGTGCCAGCAGCTTAGCCGGGACAGGGTGGGAGACCCAGTACTTC.

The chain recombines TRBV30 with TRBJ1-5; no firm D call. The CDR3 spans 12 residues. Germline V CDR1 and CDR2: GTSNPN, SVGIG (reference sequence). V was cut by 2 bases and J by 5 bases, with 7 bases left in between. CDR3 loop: CAWSRSDQPQHF. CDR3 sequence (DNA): TGTGCCTGGAGTCGGTCCGATCAGCCCCAGCATTTT. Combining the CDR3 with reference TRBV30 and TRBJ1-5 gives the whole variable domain SQTIHQWPATLVQPVGSPLSLECTVEGTSNPNLYWYRQAAGRGLQLLFYSVGIGQISSEVPQNLSASRPQDRQFILSSKKLLLSDSGFYLCAWSRSDQPQHFGDGTRLSIL.

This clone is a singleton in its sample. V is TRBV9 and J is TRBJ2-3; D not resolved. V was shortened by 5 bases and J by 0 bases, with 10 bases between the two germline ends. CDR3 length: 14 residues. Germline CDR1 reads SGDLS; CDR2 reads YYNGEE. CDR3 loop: CASRAGRSTDTQYF. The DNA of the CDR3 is TGTGCCAGCAGAGCCGGAAGGAGCACAGATACGCAGTATTTT.

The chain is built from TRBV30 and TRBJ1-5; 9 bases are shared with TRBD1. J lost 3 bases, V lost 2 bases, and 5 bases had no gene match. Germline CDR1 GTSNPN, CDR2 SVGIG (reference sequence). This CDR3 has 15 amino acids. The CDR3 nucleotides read TGTGCCTGGAGTCAGGACAGGGGAGTCAATCAGCCCCAGCATTTT. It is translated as CAWSQDRGVNQPQHF.

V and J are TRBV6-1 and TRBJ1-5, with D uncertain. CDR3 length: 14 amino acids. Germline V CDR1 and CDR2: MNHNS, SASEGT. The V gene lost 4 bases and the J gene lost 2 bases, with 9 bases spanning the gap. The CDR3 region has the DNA TGTGCCAGCAGTGTATCTCAGGGCAATCAGCCCCAGCATTTT. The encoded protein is CASSVSQGNQPQHF.

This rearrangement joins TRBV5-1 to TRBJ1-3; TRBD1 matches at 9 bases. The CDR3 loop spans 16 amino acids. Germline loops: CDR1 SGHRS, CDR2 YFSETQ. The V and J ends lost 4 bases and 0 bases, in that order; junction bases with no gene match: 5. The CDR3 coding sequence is TGCGCCAGCAGCGGAACAGGGGGCCCCTCTGGAAACACCATATATTTT. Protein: CASSGTGGPSGNTIYF.

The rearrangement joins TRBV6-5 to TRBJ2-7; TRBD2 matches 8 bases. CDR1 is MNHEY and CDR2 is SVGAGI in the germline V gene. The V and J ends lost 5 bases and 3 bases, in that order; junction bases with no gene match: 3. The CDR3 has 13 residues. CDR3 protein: CASSSGRNYEQYF. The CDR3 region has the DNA TGTGCCAGCAGTAGCGGGAGAAACTACGAGCAGTACTTC.

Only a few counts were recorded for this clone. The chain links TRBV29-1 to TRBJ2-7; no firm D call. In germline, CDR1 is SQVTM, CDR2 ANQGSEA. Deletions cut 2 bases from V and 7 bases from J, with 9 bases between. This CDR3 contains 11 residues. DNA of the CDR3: TGCAGCGTTGAAAGCCCGCCGGAGCAGTACTTC. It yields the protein CSVESPPEQYF.

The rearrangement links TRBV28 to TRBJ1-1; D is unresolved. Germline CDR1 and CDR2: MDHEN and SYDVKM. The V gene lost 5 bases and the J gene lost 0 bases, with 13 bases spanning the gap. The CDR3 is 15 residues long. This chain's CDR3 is CASSPPVGMNTEAFF. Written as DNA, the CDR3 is TGTGCCAGCAGTCCTCCTGTCGGGATGAACACTGAAGCTTTCTTT. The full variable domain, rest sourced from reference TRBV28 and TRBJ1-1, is DVKVTQSSRYLVKRTGEKVFLECVQDMDHENMFWYRQDPGLGLRLIYFSYDVKMKEKGDIPEGYSVSREKKERFSLILESASTNQTSMYLCASSPPVGMNTEAFFGQGTRLTVV.

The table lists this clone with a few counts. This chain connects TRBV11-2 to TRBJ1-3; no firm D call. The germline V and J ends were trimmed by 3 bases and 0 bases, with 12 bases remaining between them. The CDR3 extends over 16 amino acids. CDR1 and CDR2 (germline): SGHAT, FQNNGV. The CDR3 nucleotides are TGTGCCAGCAGCTTTTCAGAGCACCCCTCTGGAAACACCATATATTTT. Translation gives CASSFSEHPSGNTIYF.